What follows are 26 T cell receptor beta chains derived from one specimen sequenced in a study of shared clonotypes between healthy human individuals. Here immunoSEQ multiplex PCR was the method, and the copy in TCRdb shows in-frame clones only, minus some. The repertoire includes roughly 2 million clones, under 97% of them detected once, and around 0.13% sits in the top ten. The sample consisted of naive CD4+ T cells sorted from blood. Sample subset: CD45RA+ positively selected. The receptors were gathered from a man aged 18 to 35 in good health.

The chain links TRBV19 to TRBJ2-5, with 8 positions matching TRBD2. CDR1 LNHDA and CDR2 SQIVND come from the germline V gene (reference sequence). V was clipped by 10 bases and J by 4 bases; unmatched bases: 11. The CDR3 runs to 14 residues. DNA of the CDR3: TGTGCCACCCGCGACTCCGGGACTAGAGAGACCCAGTACTTC. As protein: CATRDSGTRETQYF. Full variable domain (outside the CDR3, taken from reference TRBV19 and TRBJ2-5): DGGITQSPKYLFRKEGQNVTLSCEQNLNHDAMYWYRQDPGQGLRLIYYSQIVNDFQKGDIAEGYSVSREKKESFPLTVTSAQKNPTAFYLCATRDSGTRETQYFGPGTRLLVL.

A remark on this clone: The same CDR3 can be traced to other DNA sequences in this sample. CDR3 amino acids: CASSRTGNSPLHF. The CDR3 nucleotides read TGTGCCAGTAGTAGGACAGGAAATTCACCCCTCCACTTT. The rearrangement uses TRBV19 and TRBJ1-6, with 7 bases lining up with TRBD1. Germline V lookup: CDR1 LNHDA, CDR2 SQIVND (reference sequence). Unmatched junction bases numbered 1, after V lost 4 bases and J lost 7 bases. CDR3 length equals 13 residues.

The genes are TRBV6-5 and TRBJ2-3; tentatively, D is TRBD1 (6 bases). The germline gives CDR1 MNHEY, CDR2 SVGAGI. V was pared by 5 bases and J by 2 bases, with 11 bases between. The CDR3 covers 14 residues. CDR3 nucleotide sequence: TGTGCCAGCAGTACAGGGACACACACAGATACGCAGTATTTT. It yields the protein CASSTGTHTDTQYF.

Of note for this clone: The sample carries other DNA sequences with the same CDR3. The chain employs TRBV7-2 and TRBJ2-7, with D maybe TRBD2 (6 bases). Germline V gene lookup returns CDR1 SGHTA and CDR2 FQGNSA. The CDR3 runs to 15 residues. The germline V and J ends were trimmed by 1 base and 0 bases, with 10 bases remaining between them. This CDR3 reads CASSLVGGASYEQYF. DNA of the CDR3: TGTGCCAGCAGCTTAGTCGGGGGTGCCTCCTACGAGCAGTACTTC.

The chain uses TRBV6-5 and TRBJ2-2; 11 bases are a match to TRBD1. CDR3 length equals 15 residues. The V gene's germline CDR1 is MNHEY and CDR2 SVGAGI. V lost 6 bases, J lost 4 bases, and 4 bases stayed unmatched. DNA for the CDR3: TGTGCCAGCAGCGGACAGGGGGCACTCACCGGGGAGCTGTTTTTT. Translation gives CASSGQGALTGELFF.

The rearrangement joins TRBV9 to TRBJ1-1, with TRBD1 as a possible D gene (6 bases). Germline V gene data show CDR1 as SGDLS and CDR2 as YYNGEE. The CDR3 has 14 amino acids. V lost 5 bases to trimming and J lost 1 base, with 12 bases between them. The CDR3 sequence: CASSPQGQNTEAFF. CDR3 coding DNA: TGTGCCAGCAGTCCTCAGGGACAGAACACTGAAGCTTTCTTT.

The chain combines TRBV4-1 with TRBJ2-3, with TRBD2 identical over 14 bases. The V gene's germline CDR1 is MGHRA and CDR2 YSYEKL. The CDR3 sequence is 17 residues long. V lost 2 bases to trimming and J lost 0 bases; unmatched junction nucleotides: 1. CDR3 in amino acids: CASSQRLAGGSTDTQYF. As DNA, the CDR3 is TGCGCCAGCAGCCAACGACTAGCGGGAGGGAGCACAGATACGCAGTATTTT.

The rearrangement joins TRBV30 to TRBJ1-3; TRBD1 is a possible D gene (5 bases). Germline V lookup: CDR1 GTSNPN, CDR2 SVGIG (reference sequence). Trimming left V 0 bases short and J 0 bases short, with 15 bases between. The CDR3 totals 17 residues. Here the CDR3 reads CAWSVHPSGFSGNTIYF. Written as DNA, the CDR3 is TGTGCCTGGAGTGTACACCCCTCAGGGTTCTCTGGAAACACCATATATTTT. The whole variable domain, filled in from reference TRBV30 and TRBJ1-3, reads SQTIHQWPATLVQPVGSPLSLECTVEGTSNPNLYWYRQAAGRGLQLLFYSVGIGQISSEVPQNLSASRPQDRQFILSSKKLLLSDSGFYLCAWSVHPSGFSGNTIYFGEGSWLTVV.

A note on this clone: In the same sample, other DNA sequences code for this CDR3. J is TRBJ2-1 and V is TRBV7-2; TRBD2 matches at 14 bases. Per the germline V gene, CDR1 is SGHTA and CDR2 is FQGNSA. The CDR3 covers 16 residues. With V trimmed by 4 bases and J by 6 bases, 5 bases remained unmatched. The CDR3 DNA sequence: TGTGCCAGCAGCTCAGATGGACTAGCGGGAGGCAATGAGCAGTTCTTC. This codes for CASSSDGLAGGNEQFF.

The CDR3 nucleotides are TGTGCCAGCAGCTCTTGGGGGTTTGGCTACACCTTC. Its protein is CASSSWGFGYTF. The chain uses TRBV7-6 and TRBJ1-2; possible D gene TRBD1, 5 bases. Germline V gene data show CDR1 as SGHVS and CDR2 as FNYEAQ. The CDR3 length is 12 residues. The V gene lost 4 bases and the J gene lost 7 bases, with 10 bases spanning the gap.

This clone was seen a handful of times. The chain recombines TRBV2 with TRBJ2-7, with D hard to call. Germline V lookup: CDR1 SNHLY, CDR2 FYNNEI. CDR3 length: 13 residues. Trimming shortened V by 5 bases and J by 1 base, and 9 bases separated the two germline ends. The CDR3 DNA reads as TGTGCCAGCAGTCTATGGGTTTCCTACGAGCAGTACTTC. It translates to CASSLWVSYEQYF.

The chain combines TRBV6-5 with TRBJ1-2, with 11 bases aligning to TRBD1. Trimming cost V 6 bases and J 7 bases; bases outside gene matches: 10. The germline V gene has CDR1 MNHEY and CDR2 SVGAGI. The CDR3 runs 15 residues. CDR3 coding DNA: TGTGCCAGCAGGGGGAAAAGGGGACAGGGGGTTGGCTACACCTTC. Translated, it gives CASRGKRGQGVGYTF.

This chain uses TRBV7-9 with TRBJ2-5, with 8 bases lining up with TRBD2. The CDR3 loop spans 17 amino acids. The V gene's germline CDR1 is SEHNR and CDR2 FQNEAQ (reference sequence). Trimming removed 5 bases from V and 2 bases from J; junction bases left unmatched: 13. The CDR3 region has the DNA TGTGCCAGCAGCGATACCTTGGATCGGGAGGGGCAAGAGACCCAGTACTTC. Its translation is CASSDTLDREGQETQYF.

Note on this clone: One end of the junction does not line up with germline, which may come from a read error. The chain carries TRBV4-3 and TRBJ2-7, with D unclear. There are 16 residues in the CDR3. Per germline, CDR1 LGHNA and CDR2 YSLEER. This CDR3 reads CASGQVGRLSLYEQYF. The CDR3 DNA follows: TGCGCCAGCGGCCAAGTAGGCCGTTTATCTCTCTACGAGCAGTACTTC.

This clone was counted between two and nine times. The gene calls are TRBV18 and TRBJ1-2; the D gene is possibly TRBD1 (6 bases). The germline V and J ends were trimmed by 6 bases and 8 bases, with 19 bases remaining between them. Germline V CDR1 and CDR2: KGHSH, LQKENI. This CDR3 is 14 amino acids long. The CDR3 bases are TGTGCCAGCTCCCTCGACCAGGGGAGGGACGGCTACACCTTC. Translated: CASSLDQGRDGYTF.

Details on this clone: Other DNA sequences in the sample encode the same CDR3. The chain employs TRBV19 and TRBJ1-5; D unresolved. The ends were cut back, 7 bases at V and 2 bases at J, with 6 bases in the middle. Germline CDR1 and CDR2: LNHDA and SQIVND (reference sequence). This CDR3 is 12 amino acids long. CDR3 sequence (DNA): TGTGCCAGTAAAGTGGGCAATCAGCCCCAGCATTTT. Translated, it gives CASKVGNQPQHF.

For this clone: Other nucleotide sequences in the sample specify the same CDR3. The V call is TRBV7-9, the J call TRBJ2-5, with TRBD2 matching over 9 bases. CDR1 and CDR2 from the germline V gene are SEHNR and FQNEAQ (reference sequence). V was clipped by 6 bases and J by 5 bases; unmatched bases: 7. The CDR3 runs to 14 residues. The CDR3 coding sequence is TGTGCCAGCAGTCTCGGGACTAGCCAGGAGACCCAGTACTTC. Amino acids: CASSLGTSQETQYF. Complete variable domain (other parts from reference TRBV7-9 and TRBJ2-5): DTGVSQNPRHKITKRGQNVTFRCDPISEHNRLYWYRQTLGQGPEFLTYFQNEAQLEKSRLLSDRFSAERPKGSFSTLEIQRTEQGDSAMYLCASSLGTSQETQYFGPGTRLLVL.

This clone came up a few times. The chain couples TRBV25-1 to TRBJ1-4; TRBD1 might be the D (5 bases). CDR3 size: 15 residues. V was trimmed by 1 base and J by 6 bases, leaving 12 bases between them. The germline V gene encodes CDR1 MGHDK and CDR2 SYGVNS. The CDR3 region has the DNA TGTGCCAGCAGTGAATGGTCAGGGAGATATGAAAAACTGTTTTTT. Protein product: CASSEWSGRYEKLFF.

The chain has TRBV7-6 and TRBJ1-1, with a possible D match to TRBD1 (6 bases). The V end lost 1 base, the J end lost 8 bases, and 17 bases lay between the germline ends. Germline assignment: CDR1 SGHVS and CDR2 FNYEAQ. The CDR3 runs 15 residues. The CDR3 loop reads CASSLGLGATSEAFF. The CDR3, as DNA: TGTGCCAGCAGCTTAGGTTTGGGGGCTACATCCGAAGCTTTCTTT. The complete variable domain, with remaining parts taken from reference TRBV7-6 and TRBJ1-1, reads GAGVSQSPRYKVTKRGQDVALRCDPISGHVSLYWYRQALGQGPEFLTYFNYEAQQDKSGLPNDRFSAERPEGSISTLTIQRTEQRDSAMYRCASSLGLGATSEAFFGQGTRLTVV.

The chain links TRBV6-5 to TRBJ2-1; D call uncertain. V lost 0 bases and J 9 bases, leaving 9 bases between the germline ends. Germline lookup yields CDR1 MNHEY and CDR2 SVGAGI. The CDR3 has 13 amino acids. The CDR3 nucleotides read TGTGCCAGCAGTTACTCTTGGACCAGTGAGCAGTTCTTC. Its protein is CASSYSWTSEQFF.

This clone was observed a single time. The V gene is TRBV1, the J gene TRBJ2-3; the D call of TRBD2 is as the table states it, not checked on the DNA. TRBV1 is a recognized pseudogene. CDR3 length: 19 residues. The CDR3 here is CTSSQWTSGRVLNTDTQYF. The CDR3 DNA follows: TGCACCAGCAGCCAATGGACTAGCGGGAGGGTTCTTAACACAGATACGCAGTATTTT.

This rearrangement joins TRBV5-5 to TRBJ2-1; possibly TRBD1 or TRBD2 for D (5 bases each). Germline CDR1 is SGHKS and CDR2 is YYEKEE (reference sequence). This CDR3 has 16 amino acids. V lost 6 bases and J 8 bases, leaving 24 bases between the germline ends. The CDR3 protein is CASTPGAGYAGHEQFF. As DNA, the CDR3 is TGTGCCAGCACCCCCGGGGCAGGCTACGCCGGCCATGAGCAGTTCTTC.

The V call is TRBV6-5, the J call TRBJ2-7, with 8 nucleotides matching TRBD2. There are 15 residues in the CDR3. CDR1 is MNHEY, CDR2 SVGAGI, per germline. J gave up 0 bases and V 7 bases, and 8 bases lay outside the gene matches. The CDR3 region is CASNPLAAGSYEQYF. CDR3 bases: TGTGCCAGCAATCCACTAGCGGCAGGCTCCTACGAGCAGTACTTC.

CDR3 region: CASSLARNNEQFF. CDR3 sequence (DNA): TGTGCCAGCAGCTTAGCGAGGAACAATGAGCAGTTCTTC. V gene TRBV7-2 combines with J gene TRBJ2-1; D call uncertain. CDR1 and CDR2 (germline): SGHTA, FQGNSA. The CDR3 loop spans 13 amino acids. The ends were cut back, 0 bases at V and 5 bases at J, with 5 bases in the middle.

V usage is TRBV4-1 and J usage is TRBJ2-6; the D call may be TRBD1 or TRBD2 (6 bases each). The CDR3 runs to 18 residues. Per the germline V gene, CDR1 is MGHRA and CDR2 is YSYEKL. Trimming stripped 0 bases from V and 2 bases from J, with 14 bases between. DNA of the CDR3: TGCGCCAGCAGCCAAGATCCGGTCGGGGGCGCTGGGGCCAACGTCCTGACTTTC. This codes for CASSQDPVGGAGANVLTF.

The chain couples TRBV7-8 to TRBJ2-7; D not resolved. The CDR3 loop spans 15 amino acids. Trimming took off 2 bases at V and 0 bases at J, with 11 bases between the two ends. CDR1 is SGHVS, CDR2 FQNEAQ, per germline. CDR3 in DNA: TGTGCCAGCAGCTTAATCCCGACGGTCTCCTACGAGCAGTACTTC. Encoded protein: CASSLIPTVSYEQYF.